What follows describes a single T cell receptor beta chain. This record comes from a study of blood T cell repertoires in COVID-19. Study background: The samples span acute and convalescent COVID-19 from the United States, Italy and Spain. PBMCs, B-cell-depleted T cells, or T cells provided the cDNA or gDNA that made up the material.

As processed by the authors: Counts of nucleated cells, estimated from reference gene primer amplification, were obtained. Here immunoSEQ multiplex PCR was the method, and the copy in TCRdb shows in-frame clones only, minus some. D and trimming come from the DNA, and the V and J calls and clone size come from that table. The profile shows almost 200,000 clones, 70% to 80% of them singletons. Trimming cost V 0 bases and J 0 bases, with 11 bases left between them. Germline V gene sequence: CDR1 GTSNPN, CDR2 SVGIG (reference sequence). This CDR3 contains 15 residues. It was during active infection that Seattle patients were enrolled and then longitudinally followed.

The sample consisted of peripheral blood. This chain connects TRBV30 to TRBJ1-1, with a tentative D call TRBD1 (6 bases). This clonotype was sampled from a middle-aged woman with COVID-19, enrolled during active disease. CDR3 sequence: CAWSVGGVMNTEAFF. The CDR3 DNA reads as TGTGCCTGGAGTGTAGGGGGGGTCATGAACACTGAAGCTTTCTTT.